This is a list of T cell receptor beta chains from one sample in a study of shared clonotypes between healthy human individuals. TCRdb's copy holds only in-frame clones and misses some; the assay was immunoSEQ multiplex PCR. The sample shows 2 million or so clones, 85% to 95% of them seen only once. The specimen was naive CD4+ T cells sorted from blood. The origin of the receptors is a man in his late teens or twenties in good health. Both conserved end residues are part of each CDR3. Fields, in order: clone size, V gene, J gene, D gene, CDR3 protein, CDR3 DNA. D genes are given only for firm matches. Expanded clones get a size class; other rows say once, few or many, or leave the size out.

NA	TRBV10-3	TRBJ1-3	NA	CAISAHTGNTIYF	TGTGCCATCAGTGCTCACACTGGAAACACCATATATTTT
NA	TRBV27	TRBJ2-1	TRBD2	CASSSLSGTPLNEQFF	TGTGCCAGCAGTTCCCTTAGCGGGACGCCTCTCAATGAGCAGTTCTTC
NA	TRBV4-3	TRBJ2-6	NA	CASSQEVGGALNVLTF	TGCGCCAGCAGCCAAGAAGTGGGGGGGGCCCTAAACGTCCTGACTTTC
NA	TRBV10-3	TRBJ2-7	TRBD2	CAISESVAGNYEQYF	TGTGCCATCAGTGAGTCTGTAGCGGGGAACTACGAGCAGTACTTC
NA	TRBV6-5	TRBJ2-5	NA	CASSQHETQYF	TGTGCCAGCAGCCAACATGAGACCCAGTACTTC
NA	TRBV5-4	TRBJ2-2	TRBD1	CASSTWDRGLNTGELFF	TGTGCCAGCAGCACGTGGGACAGGGGTTTGAACACCGGGGAGCTGTTTTTT
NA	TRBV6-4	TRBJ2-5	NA	CASSDSGVQETQYF	TGTGCCAGCAGTGACTCGGGGGTCCAAGAGACCCAGTACTTC
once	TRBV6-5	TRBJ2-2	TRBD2	CASSYATSAAGELFF	TGTGCCAGCAGTTACGCGACTAGCGCCGCCGGGGAGCTGTTTTTT
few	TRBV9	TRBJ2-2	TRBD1	CASSAGQANTGELFF	TGTGCCAGCAGCGCGGGACAGGCGAACACCGGGGAGCTGTTTTTT
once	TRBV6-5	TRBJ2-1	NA	CASSYWRALNNEQFF	TGTGCCAGCAGTTACTGGAGGGCCCTTAACAATGAGCAGTTCTTC
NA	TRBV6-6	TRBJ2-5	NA	CASSQPGEETQYF	TGTGCCAGCAGCCAACCGGGAGAGGAGACCCAGTACTTC
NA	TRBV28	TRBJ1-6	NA	CASSDRDKSSYNSPLHF	TGTGCCAGCAGTGACCGGGACAAAAGCTCCTATAATTCACCCCTCCACTTT
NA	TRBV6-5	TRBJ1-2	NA	CASSFDRVYGYTF	TGTGCCAGCAGCTTCGACAGAGTGTATGGCTACACCTTC
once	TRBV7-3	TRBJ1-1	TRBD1	CASSLTGGANTEAFF	TGTGCCAGCAGCTTGACAGGGGGCGCGAACACTGAAGCTTTCTTT
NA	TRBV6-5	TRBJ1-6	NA	CASRQSSYNSPLHF	TGTGCCAGCAGGCAGAGCTCCTATAATTCACCCCTCCACTTT
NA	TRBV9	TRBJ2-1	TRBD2	CASSLRLAGANNEQFF	TGTGCCAGCAGCCTTCGACTAGCGGGGGCTAACAATGAGCAGTTCTTC
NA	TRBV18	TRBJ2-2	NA	CASSPLPGNTGELFF	TGTGCCAGCTCACCATTGCCAGGAAACACCGGGGAGCTGTTTTTT
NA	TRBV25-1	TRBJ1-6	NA	CASSESGINSPLHF	TGTGCCAGCAGTGAATCGGGGATTAATTCACCCCTCCACTTT
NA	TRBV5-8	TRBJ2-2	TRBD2	CASSLSGIGTGELFF	TGTGCCAGCAGCTTGAGCGGGATCGGCACCGGGGAGCTGTTTTTT
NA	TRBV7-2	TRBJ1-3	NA	CASSLAPGQFGSTIYF	TGTGCCAGCAGCTTAGCGCCGGGTCAGTTTGGAAGCACCATATATTTT
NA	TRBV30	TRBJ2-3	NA	CAWSPRENRDTQYF	TGTGCCTGGAGTCCTCGGGAGAACCGAGATACGCAGTATTTT
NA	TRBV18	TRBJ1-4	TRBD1	CASSPPQGATNEKLFF	TGTGCCAGCTCACCGCCGCAGGGGGCAACTAATGAAAAACTGTTTTTT
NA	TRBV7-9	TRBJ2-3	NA	CASSSVGTSTDTQYF	TGTGCCAGCAGCTCCGTGGGGACTAGCACAGATACGCAGTATTTT
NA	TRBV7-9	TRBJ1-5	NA	CASSLYGNQPQHF	TGTGCCAGCAGCTTATACGGCAATCAGCCCCAGCATTTT
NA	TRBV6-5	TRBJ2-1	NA	CASTRADEQFF	TGTGCCAGCACTAGAGCGGATGAGCAGTTCTTC
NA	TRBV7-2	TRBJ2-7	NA	CASSLRLSSYEQYF	TGTGCCAGCAGCTTAAGGCTGTCGTCCTACGAGCAGTACTTC
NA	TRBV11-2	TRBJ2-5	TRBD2	CASSLDGRRLAGGETQYF	TGTGCCAGCAGCTTAGATGGTCGGCGACTAGCGGGGGGAGAGACCCAGTACTTC
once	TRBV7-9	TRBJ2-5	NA	CASSPGRQETQYF	TGTGCCAGCAGCCCTGGACGACAAGAGACCCAGTACTTC
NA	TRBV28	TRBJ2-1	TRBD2	CASIPSGSSGAEQFF	TGTGCCAGCATCCCCTCCGGTAGTAGCGGGGCTGAGCAGTTCTTC
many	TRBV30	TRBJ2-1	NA	CAWNRGFSSYNEQFF	TGTGCCTGGAACCGGGGGTTTAGCTCCTACAATGAGCAGTTCTTC
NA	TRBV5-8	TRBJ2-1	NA	CASPGLDTYNEQFF	TGTGCCAGTCCGGGACTCGATACCTACAATGAGCAGTTCTTC
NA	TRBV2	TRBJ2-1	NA	CASSEQRGSNEQFF	TGTGCCAGCAGTGAACAGAGGGGGAGCAATGAGCAGTTCTTC
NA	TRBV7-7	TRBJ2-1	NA	CASSPLGESYNEQFF	TGTGCTAGCAGCCCCCTCGGGGAGTCATACAATGAGCAGTTCTTC
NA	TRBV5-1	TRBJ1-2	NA	CASSLVTAFDYGYTF	TGCGCCAGCAGCTTGGTTACAGCTTTCGACTATGGCTACACCTTC
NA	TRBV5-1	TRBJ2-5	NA	CASSPRVGGGETQYF	TGCGCCAGCAGCCCACGGGTGGGAGGAGGGGAGACCCAGTACTTC
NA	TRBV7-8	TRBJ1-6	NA	CASSLRALAGSPLHF	TGTGCCAGCAGCTTAAGAGCGCTGGCGGGTTCACCCCTCCACTTT
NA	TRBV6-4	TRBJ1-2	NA	CASRHPQGNYGYTF	TGTGCCAGCAGGCACCCGCAGGGGAACTATGGCTACACCTTC
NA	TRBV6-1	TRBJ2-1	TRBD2	CASSEASGRNSYNEQFF	TGTGCCAGCAGTGAGGCTAGCGGGCGAAACTCCTACAATGAGCAGTTCTTC
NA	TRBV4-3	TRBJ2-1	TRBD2	CASSQETSGRAGYNEQFF	TGCGCCAGCAGCCAAGAAACTAGCGGGAGGGCCGGCTACAATGAGCAGTTCTTC
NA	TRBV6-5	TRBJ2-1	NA	CASSYRRAPLEQFF	TGTGCCAGCAGTTACAGGCGGGCCCCGTTGGAGCAGTTCTTC
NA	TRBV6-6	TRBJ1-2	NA	CASRLDSTNYGYTF	TGTGCCAGCAGACTGGACAGTACTAACTATGGCTACACCTTC
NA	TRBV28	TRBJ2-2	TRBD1	CASSSRDRGTTGELFF	TGTGCCAGCAGTTCCCGGGACAGGGGGACCACCGGGGAGCTGTTTTTT
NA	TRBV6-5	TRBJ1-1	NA	CASRLWRSSTEAFF	TGTGCCAGCAGGCTGTGGAGGTCATCAACTGAAGCTTTCTTT
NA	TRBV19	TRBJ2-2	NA	CASSIEAGRNTGELFF	TGTGCCAGTAGTATAGAAGCAGGGCGGAACACCGGGGAGCTGTTTTTT
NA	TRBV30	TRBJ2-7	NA	CAWTRGTGSYEQYF	TGTGCCTGGACGCGCGGGACTGGCTCCTACGAGCAGTACTTC
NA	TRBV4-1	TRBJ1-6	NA	CASSQAGTDNSPLHF	TGCGCCAGCAGCCAGGCCGGGACGGACAATTCACCCCTCCACTTT
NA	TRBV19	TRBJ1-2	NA	CASSTGTYGYTF	TGTGCCAGTAGTACTGGGACATACGGCTACACCTTC
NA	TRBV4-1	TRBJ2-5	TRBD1	CASSQGEDRGRETQYF	TGCGCCAGCAGCCAAGGAGAGGACAGGGGGAGAGAGACCCAGTACTTC
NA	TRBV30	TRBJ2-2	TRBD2	CAWRSGTTTANTGELFF	TGTGCCTGGCGATCCGGGACTACTACCGCGAACACCGGGGAGCTGTTTTTT
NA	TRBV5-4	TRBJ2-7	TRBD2	CASSLRTSGVREQYF	TGTGCCAGCAGCTTGCGGACTAGCGGGGTCCGGGAGCAGTACTTC
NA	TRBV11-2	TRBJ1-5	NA	CASSLTDDQPQHF	TGTGCCAGCAGCTTGACCGATGATCAGCCCCAGCATTTT
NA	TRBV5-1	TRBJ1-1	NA	CASSLEGPGTEAFF	TGCGCCAGCAGCCTTGAAGGGCCTGGCACTGAAGCTTTCTTT
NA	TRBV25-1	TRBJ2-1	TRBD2	CASSEEREGLGNEQFF	TGTGCCAGCAGTGAAGAGCGGGAGGGCCTTGGCAATGAGCAGTTCTTC
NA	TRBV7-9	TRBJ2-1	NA	CASSEQFF	TGTGCCAGCAGTGAGCAGTTCTTC
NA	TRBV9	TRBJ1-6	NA	CASSAGDTGNSPLHF	TGTGCCAGCAGCGCCGGGGATACGGGCAATTCACCCCTCCACTTT
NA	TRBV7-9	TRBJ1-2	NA	CASSRGQERLIYGYTF	TGTGCCAGCAGCCGCGGTCAGGAAAGGCTGATTTATGGCTACACCTTC